Below are 17 T cell receptor beta chains sequenced from a single sample in a study of shared clonotypes between healthy human individuals. The data were produced by immunoSEQ multiplex PCR, yet TCRdb's version contains in-frame clones alone and is incomplete. The sample lists approximately 110,000 clones; about 70% were seen once. Sequenced input: memory CD8+ T cells sorted from blood. The subset: CD45RO+ cells pooled with CCR7-negative TemRA cells. The receptors were gathered from a woman in her twenties or thirties in good health.

The rearrangement uses TRBV29-1 and TRBJ2-1; D might be TRBD1 or TRBD2, each matching 5 bases. Per germline, CDR1 SQVTM and CDR2 ANQGSEA. Deletions cut 1 base from V and 5 bases from J, with 12 bases between. The CDR3 has 14 amino acids. CDR3 protein: CSVEVRDPHNEQFF. CDR3 DNA: TGCAGCGTTGAAGTCCGGGACCCTCACAATGAGCAGTTCTTC.

The gene calls are TRBV7-6 and TRBJ2-5; weak D call: TRBD2 (5 bases). Per germline, CDR1 SGHVS and CDR2 FNYEAQ. This CDR3 is 16 amino acids long. V was shortened by 5 bases and J by 1 base, with 17 bases between the two germline ends. CDR3 in DNA: TGTGCCAGCAGCGCCGCCAGCGGTAGAAGCCAAGAGACCCAGTACTTC. Translating gives CASSAASGRSQETQYF.

The chain carries TRBV30 and TRBJ2-2; D gene unclear. CDR1 is GTSNPN and CDR2 is SVGIG in the germline V gene (reference sequence). Trimming cost V 2 bases and J 5 bases, with 12 bases left between them. The CDR3 consists of 14 residues. The CDR3 sequence is CAWSLTSPTGELFF. For the CDR3, the DNA is TGTGCCTGGAGTCTGACAAGTCCTACCGGGGAGCTGTTTTTT.

Details on this clone: The same CDR3 arises from other DNA sequences in this sample as well. The chain is built from TRBV13 and TRBJ1-2; D ambiguous. The CDR3 spans 14 residues. Germline loops: CDR1 PRHDT, CDR2 FYEKMQ (reference sequence). The V and J ends lost 0 bases and 5 bases respectively, with 10 bases between them. DNA of the CDR3: TGTGCCAGCAGCTTAGGGACGGGCGGTTATGGCTACACCTTC. It yields the protein CASSLGTGGYGYTF.

In this sample, this clone turned up once. The chain uses TRBV10-3 and TRBJ1-2; D ambiguous. With 3 bases removed from V and 6 bases from J, the gap between germline ends came to 5 bases. CDR3 size: 11 residues. Germline V gene data show CDR1 as ENHRY and CDR2 as SYGVKD. For the CDR3, the DNA is TGTGCCATCAGTGAATTAAATGGCTACACCTTC. Translation gives CAISELNGYTF.

J is TRBJ2-7 and V is TRBV28, with D unclear. The V end lost 5 bases, the J end lost 4 bases, and 12 bases lay between the germline ends. CDR3 size: 13 residues. CDR1 is MDHEN and CDR2 is SYDVKM in the germline V gene. As DNA, the CDR3 is TGTGCCAGCAGTCCCTACGCCTCTTACGAGCAGTACTTC. It encodes CASSPYASYEQYF.

This clone was picked up one time. In nucleotides, the CDR3 is TGTGCCAGCAGCACGTTAGCGGGAGTAAGGGAGACCCAGTACTTC. The encoded protein is CASSTLAGVRETQYF. This chain uses TRBV21-1 with TRBJ2-5; the table's D gene call, TRBD2, was not cross checked with the DNA. TRBV21-1 represents a pseudogene. This CDR3 region has 15 residues.

The chain recombines TRBV14 with TRBJ2-3; 8 bases are shared with TRBD2. This CDR3 contains 15 residues. V trimming: 7 bases; J trimming: 2 bases; junction bases outside the gene matches: 8. Germline values: CDR1 SGHDN, CDR2 FVKESK. As DNA, the CDR3 is TGTGCCAGCACCCCGTTTAGCGGGAACACAGATACGCAGTATTTT. It yields the protein CASTPFSGNTDTQYF. Supplemented by reference TRBV14 and TRBJ2-3, the full variable domain reads EAGVTQFPSHSVIEKGQTVTLRCDPISGHDNLYWYRRVMGKEIKFLLHFVKESKQDESGMPNNRFLAERTGGTYSTLKVQPAELEDSGVYFCASTPFSGNTDTQYFGPGTRLTVL.

This clone was counted a single time. CDR3 nucleotides: TGTGCCAGCAGCTGGGGTCCGAGGGGGCCTAACCAAGAGACCCAGTACTTC. It encodes CASSWGPRGPNQETQYF. The J gene is TRBJ2-5, the V gene TRBV11-1; TRBD1 aligns across 7 bases. The CDR3 consists of 17 residues. Trimming cost V 4 bases and J 0 bases; bases outside gene matches: 11. Germline V CDR1 and CDR2: SGHAT, FQDESV (reference sequence).

This clone came up many times. The chain carries TRBV15 and TRBJ2-7; 9 nucleotides match TRBD1. This CDR3 has 15 amino acids. Germline V lookup: CDR1 LNHNV, CDR2 YYDKDF (reference sequence). The J segment lost 3 bases and the V segment lost 0 bases, leaving 3 bases of the junction unmatched. CDR3 in amino acids: CATSREQGANYEQYF. Here the CDR3 DNA reads TGTGCCACCAGCAGAGAACAGGGGGCAAACTACGAGCAGTACTTC.

The chain is built from TRBV7-2 and TRBJ1-1, with 7 positions matching TRBD1. The junction had 20 bases not matched to a gene; V was cut back by 10 bases and J by 6 bases. The CDR3 is 16 amino acids. Germline-derived CDR1 and CDR2 are SGHTA and FQGNSA. CDR3 residues: CANQLSMTGKVPEAFF. The CDR3 nucleotides are TGTGCCAACCAACTCTCCATGACAGGGAAAGTCCCTGAAGCTTTCTTT. Full variable domain (outside the CDR3, taken from reference TRBV7-2 and TRBJ1-1): GAGVSQSPSNKVTEKGKDVELRCDPISGHTALYWYRQSLGQGLEFLIYFQGNSAPDKSGLPSDRFSAERTGGSVSTLTIQRTQQEDSAVYLCANQLSMTGKVPEAFFGQGTRLTVV.

This clone occurred many times. The chain joins TRBV28 to TRBJ1-1, with 12 bases aligning to TRBD1. The CDR3 extends over 18 amino acids. V shed 7 bases, J shed 6 bases, and the junction held 18 bases outside the gene matches. Germline V lookup: CDR1 MDHEN, CDR2 SYDVKM. The CDR3 coding sequence is TGTGCCAGCACAAGGCGAGGGACAGGGGGCGGGTTGGCTTCTGAAGCTTTCTTT. The encoded protein is CASTRRGTGGGLASEAFF.

This clone has just one count. This chain links TRBV5-1 with TRBJ2-7; 8 nucleotides line up with TRBD2. The CDR3 consists of 15 residues. Trimming removed 4 bases from V and 1 base from J; junction bases left unmatched: 7. Per the germline V gene, CDR1 is SGHRS and CDR2 is YFSETQ. The CDR3 nucleotides are TGCGCCAGCAGCGCCAGCGGGAGTCGGTCCTACGAGCAGTACTTC. It encodes CASSASGSRSYEQYF.

The chain couples TRBV5-1 to TRBJ1-3, with D uncertain. Germline assignment: CDR1 SGHRS and CDR2 YFSETQ. CDR3 length: 14 amino acids. V lost 2 bases and J lost 3, with 9 bases in between. The CDR3 spells CASSFWGFGNTIYF. In DNA, the CDR3 is TGCGCCAGCAGCTTTTGGGGATTTGGAAACACCATATATTTT.

In this sample, this clone turned up many times. The V call is TRBV11-3, the J call TRBJ2-1, with TRBD1 matching over 9 bases. Germline V lookup: CDR1 SGHNT, CDR2 YENEEA. The trim removed 4 bases at V and 7 bases at J, leaving 11 bases unmatched. The CDR3 totals 16 residues. This chain's CDR3 is CASSWTGTGSSNEQFF. The DNA of the CDR3 is TGTGCCAGCAGCTGGACCGGGACAGGGAGTTCTAATGAGCAGTTCTTC.

The chain carries TRBV19 and TRBJ2-7, with a tentative D call TRBD2 (5 bases). The CDR3 extends over 15 amino acids. CDR1 and CDR2 from the germline V gene are LNHDA and SQIVND (reference sequence). Deletions cut 5 bases from V and 5 bases from J, with 19 bases between. The CDR3 DNA sequence: TGTGCCAGTAGTCCCCGCCTCGTACTAGTAAACGAGCAGTACTTC. Translation: CASSPRLVLVNEQYF.

The CDR3 DNA reads TGTGCCAGCAGTGAATCAGGTAGCAATCAGCCCCAGCATTTT. Protein sequence: CASSESGSNQPQHF. The chain recombines TRBV25-1 with TRBJ1-5, with no clear D. V lost 1 base and J 0 bases, leaving 4 bases between the germline ends. The CDR3 consists of 14 residues. CDR1 and CDR2 from the germline V gene are MGHDK and SYGVNS.